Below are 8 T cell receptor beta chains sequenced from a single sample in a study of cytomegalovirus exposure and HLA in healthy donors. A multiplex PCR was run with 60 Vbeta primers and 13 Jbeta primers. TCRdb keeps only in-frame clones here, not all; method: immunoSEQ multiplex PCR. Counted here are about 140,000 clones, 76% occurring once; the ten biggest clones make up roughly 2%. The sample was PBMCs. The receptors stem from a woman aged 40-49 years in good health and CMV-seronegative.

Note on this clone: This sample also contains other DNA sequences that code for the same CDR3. The CDR3 bases are TGCGCCAGCAGTGAGAAAGGTAACAGCTACAATGAGCAGTTCTTC. It translates to CASSEKGNSYNEQFF. The J gene is TRBJ2-1, the V gene TRBV10-1; D gene uncertain. The CDR3 is 15 residues long. The V end lost 2 bases, the J end lost 3 bases, and 11 bases lay between the germline ends. Germline V lookup: CDR1 WNHNN, CDR2 SYGVQD (reference sequence).

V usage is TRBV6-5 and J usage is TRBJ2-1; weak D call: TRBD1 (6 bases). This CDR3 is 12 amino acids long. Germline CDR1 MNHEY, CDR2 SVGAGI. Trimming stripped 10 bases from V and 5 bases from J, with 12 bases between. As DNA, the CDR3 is TGTGCCACCCGGACAGAGAACAATGAGCAGTTCTTC. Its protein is CATRTENNEQFF.

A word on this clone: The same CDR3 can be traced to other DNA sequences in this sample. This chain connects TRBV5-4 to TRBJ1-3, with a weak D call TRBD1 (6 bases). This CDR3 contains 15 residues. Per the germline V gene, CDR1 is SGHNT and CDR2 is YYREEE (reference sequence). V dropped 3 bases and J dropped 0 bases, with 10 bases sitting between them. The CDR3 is CASSSDSYSGNTIYF. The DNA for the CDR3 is TGTGCCAGCAGCTCGGACAGCTACTCTGGAAACACCATATATTTT.

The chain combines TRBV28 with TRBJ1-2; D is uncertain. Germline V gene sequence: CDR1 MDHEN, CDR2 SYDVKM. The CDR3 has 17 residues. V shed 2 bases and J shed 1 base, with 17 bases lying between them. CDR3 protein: CASSLPQDTDINYGYTF. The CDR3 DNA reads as TGTGCCAGCAGTTTACCCCAAGATACTGATATTAACTATGGCTACACCTTC.

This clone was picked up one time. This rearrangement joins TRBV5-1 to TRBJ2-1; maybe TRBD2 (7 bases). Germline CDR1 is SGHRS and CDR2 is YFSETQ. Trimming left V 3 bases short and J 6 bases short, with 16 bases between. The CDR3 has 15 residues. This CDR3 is CASSSQGTGGNEQFF. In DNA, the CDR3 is TGCGCCAGCAGCTCTCAGGGGACGGGGGGCAATGAGCAGTTCTTC.

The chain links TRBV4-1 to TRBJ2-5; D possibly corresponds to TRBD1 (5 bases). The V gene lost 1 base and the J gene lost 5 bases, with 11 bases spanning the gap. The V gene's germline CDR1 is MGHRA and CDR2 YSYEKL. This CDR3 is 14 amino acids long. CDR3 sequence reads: CASSQARAAETQYF. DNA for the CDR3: TGCGCCAGCAGCCAAGCCAGGGCAGCGGAGACCCAGTACTTC.

CDR3 loop: CASSPGGGGYEQYF. CDR3 coding DNA: TGTGCCAGCAGCCCGGGCGGGGGGGGCTACGAGCAGTACTTC. The chain is built from TRBV11-2 and TRBJ2-7; 9 positions agree with TRBD2. V lost 5 bases to trimming and J lost 3 bases; unmatched junction nucleotides: 5. This CDR3 is 14 amino acids long. The germline V gene has CDR1 SGHAT and CDR2 FQNNGV.

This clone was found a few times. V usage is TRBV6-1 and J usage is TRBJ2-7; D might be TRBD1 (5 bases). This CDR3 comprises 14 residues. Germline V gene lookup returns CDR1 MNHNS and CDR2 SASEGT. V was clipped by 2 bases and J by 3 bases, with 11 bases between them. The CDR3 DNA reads TGTGCCAGCAGTGAATATGGTAGGGGCTACGAGCAGTACTTC. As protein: CASSEYGRGYEQYF.